This TCR beta chain was observed in a study of EBV T-cell therapy then PD-1 blockade in nasopharyngeal carcinoma. CDR3 size: 14 residues. V was trimmed by 6 bases and J by 6 bases, leaving 14 bases between them. CDR1 is MNHEY, CDR2 SVGAGI, per germline. About this clone: Its specificity is unknown.

The treatment is: AdE1-LMPpoly-expanded autologous EBV-specific T-cell therapy followed by anti-PD-1 nivolumab. Clones were sequenced by immunoSEQ multiplex PCR, and TCRdb holds only the in-frame ones, with some missing. The table shows 15,000 or so clones, with over 80% occurring only once. This receptor was obtained from a man aged 40-49 years with nasopharyngeal carcinoma. The rearrangement uses TRBV6-5 and TRBJ2-2, with D maybe TRBD2 (7 bases). The sample here was CD8+ T cells from blood, taken at day 0 from a patient whose treatment included autologous EBV-specific T cells and nivolumab. CDR3 sequence: CASSGGPGPGELFF. In DNA form, the CDR3 reads TGTGCCAGCAGCGGGGGGCCGGGGCCCGGGGAGCTGTTTTTT.